Listed here are 28 T cell receptor beta chains from one sample, sequenced in a study of shared clonotypes between healthy human individuals. Naive-designated CD8 cells lacked CD45RO, were positively enriched for CCR7, and omitted terminally differentiated effector memory CD45RA+ cells. The assay was immunoSEQ multiplex PCR, and TCRdb's table has in-frame clones only and misses some. Of just over 2,000,000 clones listed, around 96% were seen once; the top ten hold roughly 1%. The sequenced sample consisted of naive CD8+ T cells sorted from blood. The origin of the receptors is a man between 18 and 35 years old in good health.

J is TRBJ2-1 and V is TRBV5-4; the match to TRBD1 covers 9 bases. The V and J ends lost 4 bases and 0 bases, in that order; junction bases with no gene match: 5. The CDR3 loop spans 16 amino acids. Per the germline V gene, CDR1 is SGHNT and CDR2 is YYREEE (reference sequence). Here the CDR3 DNA reads TGTGCCAGCAGCCGGACAGGGGTCAACTCCTACAATGAGCAGTTCTTC. This codes for CASSRTGVNSYNEQFF.

The rearrangement joins TRBV9 to TRBJ2-7; no firm D call. CDR1 is SGDLS, CDR2 YYNGEE, per germline. Trimming cost V 3 bases and J 0 bases, with 7 bases left between them. The CDR3 has 13 residues. CDR3 coding DNA: TGTGCCAGCAGCGCCCCCCGCTCCTACGAGCAGTACTTC. Protein sequence: CASSAPRSYEQYF.

The chain uses TRBV4-3 and TRBJ2-3; 12 nucleotides align to TRBD1. This CDR3 has 17 amino acids. The V gene's germline CDR1 is LGHNA and CDR2 YSLEER. The V segment lost 0 bases and the J segment 4 bases; nucleotides outside the gene matches: 5. The CDR3 DNA reads TGCGCCAGCAGCCAAGACCCGGGACAGGGGGCCGCAGATACGCAGTATTTT. Amino acids: CASSQDPGQGAADTQYF.

This chain connects TRBV13 to TRBJ2-7, with D hard to call. The length of the CDR3 is 13 residues. Trimming cost V 0 bases and J 6 bases, with 9 bases left between them. The germline gives CDR1 PRHDT, CDR2 FYEKMQ (reference sequence). The CDR3 protein is CASSLGVAGEQYF. In DNA form, the CDR3 reads TGTGCCAGCAGCTTAGGAGTAGCCGGCGAGCAGTACTTC.

To note about this clone: An end of the junction differs from the germline gene, which may be a read error. The rearrangement joins TRBV18 to TRBJ2-7; D call uncertain. Per germline, CDR1 KGHSH and CDR2 LQKENI. The CDR3 runs 13 residues. This chain's CDR3 is CASSPPEAYEQYF. The CDR3 DNA reads TGTGCCAGCTCCCCACCCGAAGCCTACGAGCAGTACTTC.

The V gene is TRBV10-2, the J gene TRBJ2-5, with TRBD2 matching over 9 bases. J gave up 1 base and V 7 bases, and 10 bases lay outside the gene matches. The germline gives CDR1 WSHSY, CDR2 SAAADI. CDR3 length: 16 amino acids. CDR3 nucleotides: TGCGCCAGCAAGGGACTATCTAGCGGGACCCAAGAGACCCAGTACTTC. Its protein is CASKGLSSGTQETQYF.

V is TRBV7-3 and J is TRBJ2-1; TRBD1 matches at 9 bases. There are 15 residues in the CDR3. J gave up 2 bases and V 7 bases, and 6 bases lay outside the gene matches. Germline V lookup: CDR1 SGHTA, CDR2 FQGTGA. The CDR3 spells CASTGGTGPYNEQFF. CDR3 coding DNA: TGTGCCAGCACCGGGGGGACAGGGCCCTACAATGAGCAGTTCTTC.

This clone has ten or more counts. The sample carries other DNA sequences with the same CDR3. The chain joins TRBV7-2 to TRBJ1-4; D remains ambiguous. The CDR3 has 12 amino acids. Trimming pared 3 bases from V and 7 bases from J, leaving 6 bases between. Germline-derived CDR1 and CDR2 are SGHTA and FQGNSA. The CDR3 DNA reads as TGTGCCAGCAGCTTCGACTCTGAAAAACTGTTTTTT. This translates into CASSFDSEKLFF.

The CDR3 nucleotides are TGCGCCAGCAGCCAAGATCGGGCAGAGAACACTGAAGCTTTCTTT. Translated, it gives CASSQDRAENTEAFF. This sequence joins TRBV4-3 and TRBJ1-1; D is uncertain. Per the germline V gene, CDR1 is LGHNA and CDR2 is YSLEER. The V gene lost 0 bases and the J gene lost 1 base, with 9 bases spanning the gap. The CDR3 extends over 15 amino acids.

The chain employs TRBV5-1 and TRBJ2-7; D unclear. The V gene lost 1 base and the J gene lost 0 bases, with 11 bases spanning the gap. The CDR3 is 15 residues long. Germline V gives CDR1 SGHRS, CDR2 YFSETQ. The CDR3 protein is CASSLRHWDSYEQYF. The CDR3 nucleotides are TGCGCCAGCAGCTTGAGACACTGGGACTCCTACGAGCAGTACTTC.

The chain uses TRBV4-3 and TRBJ2-4, with TRBD2 matching 10 bases. CDR3 length equals 14 residues. Per the germline V gene, CDR1 is LGHNA and CDR2 is YSLEER. V trimming: 4 bases; J trimming: 8 bases; junction bases outside the gene matches: 5. The CDR3 here is CASSPSSGSDIQYF. In nucleotides, the CDR3 is TGCGCCAGCAGCCCCTCTAGCGGGAGTGACATTCAGTACTTC.

This clone appeared a single time. The chain uses TRBV7-9 and TRBJ1-5; 11 bases are shared with TRBD1. Per germline, CDR1 SEHNR and CDR2 FQNEAQ (reference sequence). CDR3 size: 16 residues. Losses at the gene ends were 1 base for V and 3 bases for J; bases not matched to a gene: 2. CDR3 sequence reads: CASSLGGQGDNQPQHF. The CDR3 DNA reads TGTGCCAGCAGCTTAGGGGGACAGGGGGACAATCAGCCCCAGCATTTT.

Comment on this clone: Other DNA variants within this sample encode the same CDR3. The chain joins TRBV28 to TRBJ2-3; TRBD1 aligns across 10 bases. J lost 1 base, V lost 8 bases, and 6 bases had no gene match. CDR1 and CDR2 from the germline V gene are MDHEN and SYDVKM. This CDR3 is 15 amino acids long. The CDR3 protein is CASSPGTGGTDTQYF. CDR3 bases: TGTGCCAGCTCCCCGGGGACAGGGGGCACAGATACGCAGTATTTT. The complete variable domain, with remaining parts taken from reference TRBV28 and TRBJ2-3, reads DVKVTQSSRYLVKRTGEKVFLECVQDMDHENMFWYRQDPGLGLRLIYFSYDVKMKEKGDIPEGYSVSREKKERFSLILESASTNQTSMYLCASSPGTGGTDTQYFGPGTRLTVL.

In the case of this clone: This sample includes further DNA sequences coding for the same CDR3. V usage is TRBV5-1 and J usage is TRBJ2-7, with 7 nucleotides matching TRBD2. Looked up from germline, CDR1 is SGHRS and CDR2 is YFSETQ. V trimming: 2 bases; J trimming: 3 bases; junction bases outside the gene matches: 2. The CDR3 spans 13 residues. The CDR3 is CASSLGDYYEQYF. The CDR3 coding sequence is TGCGCCAGCAGCTTAGGGGACTACTACGAGCAGTACTTC. The full variable domain, its missing parts supplied by reference TRBV5-1 and TRBJ2-7, is KAGVTQTPRYLIKTRGQQVTLSCSPISGHRSVSWYQQTPGQGLQFLFEYFSETQRNKGNFPGRFSGRQFSNSRSEMNVSTLELGDSALYLCASSLGDYYEQYFGPGTRLTVT.

CDR3 DNA sequence: TGCGCCAGCAGCCAAGATGTGGCAGGGTACGAAGAGACCTACGAGCAGTACTTC. This translates into CASSQDVAGYEETYEQYF. This chain uses TRBV4-1 with TRBJ2-7; D possibly corresponds to TRBD1 (5 bases). V shed 0 bases and J shed 2 bases, with 20 bases lying between them. There are 18 residues in the CDR3. The germline V gene has CDR1 MGHRA and CDR2 YSYEKL.

The chain employs TRBV14 and TRBJ1-1; D is undetermined. From germline, CDR1 is SGHDN and CDR2 FVKESK. Trimming removed 3 bases at V and 1 base at J, with 18 bases between. The length of the CDR3 is 17 residues. CDR3 loop: CASSQDEFAVRNTEAFF. DNA for the CDR3: TGTGCCAGCAGCCAGGATGAGTTTGCGGTTCGGAACACTGAAGCTTTCTTT.

The rearrangement links TRBV7-6 to TRBJ2-3; 7 nucleotides align to TRBD1. There are 17 residues in the CDR3. Trimming cost V 1 base and J 0 bases; bases outside gene matches: 7. Germline V gene lookup returns CDR1 SGHVS and CDR2 FNYEAQ. The CDR3 region is CASSLDDRASSTDTQYF. The CDR3, as DNA: TGTGCCAGCAGCTTAGACGACAGGGCTTCTAGCACAGATACGCAGTATTTT.

CDR3 nucleotides: TGTGCCAGCAGCGACGTCGGGTCCTACACAGATACGCAGTATTTT. Its protein is CASSDVGSYTDTQYF. This chain uses TRBV7-9 with TRBJ2-3; D gene unclear. The length of the CDR3 is 15 residues. Between the trimmed V and J ends, which lost 5 bases and 2 bases, there was a span of 14 bases. From germline, CDR1 is SEHNR and CDR2 FQNEAQ (reference sequence).

V usage is TRBV4-1 and J usage is TRBJ1-6, with D unresolved. This CDR3 is built from 16 residues. In germline, CDR1 is MGHRA, CDR2 YSYEKL. The V and J ends lost 4 bases and 8 bases respectively, with 18 bases between them. The CDR3 sequence: CASSPAPFVSDSPLHF. In DNA form, the CDR3 reads TGCGCCAGCAGCCCTGCTCCATTCGTGTCGGATTCACCCCTCCACTTT.

This chain connects TRBV7-6 to TRBJ2-1; 8 positions match TRBD1. Losses at the gene ends were 6 bases for V and 6 bases for J; bases not matched to a gene: 7. CDR3 length equals 14 residues. Germline loops: CDR1 SGHVS, CDR2 FNYEAQ. The CDR3 sequence: CASSSQGAPNEQFF. The CDR3 DNA reads as TGTGCCAGCAGTTCTCAGGGGGCGCCCAATGAGCAGTTCTTC.

This clone showed up just once. Other nucleotide sequences in the sample specify the same CDR3. The V call is TRBV30, the J call TRBJ2-7; D remains ambiguous. CDR3 length equals 13 residues. Germline V gene lookup returns CDR1 GTSNPN and CDR2 SVGIG (reference sequence). Trimming removed 0 bases at V and 1 base at J, with 7 bases between. CDR3 region: CAWSVRVSYEQYF. The CDR3 DNA reads TGTGCCTGGAGTGTAAGGGTATCCTACGAGCAGTACTTC.

This clone was picked up a small number of times. V is TRBV29-1 and J is TRBJ2-3, with D unclear. The CDR3 extends over 13 amino acids. The germline V gene has CDR1 SQVTM and CDR2 ANQGSEA. Trimming took off 3 bases at V and 4 bases at J, with 11 bases between the two ends. The CDR3 coding sequence is TGCAGCGTTGAGGTAGGGTGGCCAGATACGCAGTATTTT. This sequence encodes CSVEVGWPDTQYF.

The rearrangement uses TRBV5-1 and TRBJ1-1; tentatively, D is TRBD1 (5 bases). CDR3 size: 14 residues. The V gene's germline CDR1 is SGHRS and CDR2 YFSETQ. V was shortened by 7 bases and J by 2 bases, with 15 bases between the two germline ends. The CDR3 reads CASALDSSNTEAFF. For the CDR3, the DNA is TGCGCCAGCGCTTTAGACAGCTCCAACACTGAAGCTTTCTTT. The full variable domain, in which reference TRBV5-1 and TRBJ1-1 provide the parts outside the CDR3, is KAGVTQTPRYLIKTRGQQVTLSCSPISGHRSVSWYQQTPGQGLQFLFEYFSETQRNKGNFPGRFSGRQFSNSRSEMNVSTLELGDSALYLCASALDSSNTEAFFGQGTRLTVV.

The gene calls are TRBV6-1 and TRBJ1-2; D ambiguous. Germline V lookup: CDR1 MNHNS, CDR2 SASEGT. The CDR3 consists of 13 residues. Trimming shortened V by 2 bases and J by 6 bases, and 10 bases separated the two germline ends. CDR3 region: CASSELGWDGYTF. The CDR3, as DNA: TGTGCCAGCAGTGAATTGGGATGGGATGGCTACACCTTC.

The chain joins TRBV10-1 to TRBJ2-2, with D hard to call. V was cut by 2 bases and J by 4 bases, with 8 bases left in between. The CDR3 runs to 14 residues. Germline V gives CDR1 WNHNN, CDR2 SYGVQD (reference sequence). CDR3 loop: CASSEVGGTGELFF. DNA of the CDR3: TGCGCCAGCAGTGAGGTGGGCGGCACCGGGGAGCTGTTTTTT.

Comment on this clone: In the same sample, other DNA sequences code for this CDR3. V usage is TRBV5-6 and J usage is TRBJ2-7; 7 bases are a match to TRBD2. The junction had 3 bases not matched to a gene; V was cut back by 0 bases and J by 3 bases. The CDR3 has 14 amino acids. Germline lookup yields CDR1 SGHDT and CDR2 YYEEEE. Here the CDR3 DNA reads TGTGCCAGCAGCTTGGGGCTAGCGGACTACGAGCAGTACTTC. It codes for CASSLGLADYEQYF.

The rearrangement joins TRBV7-9 to TRBJ2-7; the match to TRBD1 covers 7 bases. The CDR3 length is 13 residues. The J segment lost 4 bases and the V segment lost 4 bases, leaving 4 bases of the junction unmatched. Germline CDR1 is SEHNR and CDR2 is FQNEAQ (reference sequence). DNA for the CDR3: TGTGCCAGCAGCTACGGGACAGTTTACGAGCAGTACTTC. Amino acid sequence: CASSYGTVYEQYF.

This clone was observed a handful of times. This sequence joins TRBV7-9 and TRBJ1-1; no definite D call. Germline-derived CDR1 and CDR2 are SEHNR and FQNEAQ (reference sequence). CDR3 length: 12 residues. Trimming stripped 6 bases from V and 5 bases from J, with 10 bases between. The CDR3 DNA sequence: TGTGCCAGCAGGAAAGGGCTGACTGAAGCTTTCTTT. This codes for CASRKGLTEAFF.